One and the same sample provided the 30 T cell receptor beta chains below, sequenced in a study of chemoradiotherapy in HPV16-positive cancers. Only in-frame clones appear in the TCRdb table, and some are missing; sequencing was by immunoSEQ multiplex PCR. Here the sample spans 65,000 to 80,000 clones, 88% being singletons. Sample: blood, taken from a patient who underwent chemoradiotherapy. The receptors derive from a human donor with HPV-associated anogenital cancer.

The DNA of the CDR3 is TGCGCCAGCAGCTTCGGACAGGAAAACACTGAAGCTTTCTTT. This encodes CASSFGQENTEAFF. This chain joins TRBV5-1 and TRBJ1-1, with TRBD1 matching 7 bases. There are 14 residues in the CDR3. CDR1 and CDR2 from the germline V gene are SGHRS and YFSETQ. J gave up 2 bases and V 2 bases, and 3 bases lay outside the gene matches.

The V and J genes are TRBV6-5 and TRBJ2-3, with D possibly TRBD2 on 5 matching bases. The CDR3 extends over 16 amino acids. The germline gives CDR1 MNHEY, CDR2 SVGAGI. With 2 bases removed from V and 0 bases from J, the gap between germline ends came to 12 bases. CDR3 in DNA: TGTGCCAGCAGTTACGTAGCGAATCCTAGCACAGATACGCAGTATTTT. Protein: CASSYVANPSTDTQYF.

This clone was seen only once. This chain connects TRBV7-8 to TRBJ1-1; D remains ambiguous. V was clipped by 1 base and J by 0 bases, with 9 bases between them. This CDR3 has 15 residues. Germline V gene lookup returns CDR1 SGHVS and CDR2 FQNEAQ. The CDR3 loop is CASSLDRVLNTEAFF. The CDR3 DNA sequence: TGTGCCAGCAGCTTAGATCGCGTCCTGAACACTGAAGCTTTCTTT.

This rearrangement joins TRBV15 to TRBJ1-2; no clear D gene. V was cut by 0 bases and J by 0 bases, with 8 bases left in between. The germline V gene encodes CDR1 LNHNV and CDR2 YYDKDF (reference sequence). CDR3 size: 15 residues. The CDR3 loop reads CATSRDQLANYGYTF. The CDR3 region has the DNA TGTGCCACCAGCAGAGATCAGTTAGCTAACTATGGCTACACCTTC.

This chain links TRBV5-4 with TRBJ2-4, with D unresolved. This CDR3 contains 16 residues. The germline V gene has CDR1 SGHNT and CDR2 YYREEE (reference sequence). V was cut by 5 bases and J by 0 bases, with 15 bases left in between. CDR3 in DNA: TGTGCCAGCAGTTCAGGCATAGAATTAGCCAAAAACATTCAGTACTTC. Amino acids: CASSSGIELAKNIQYF.

Here the CDR3 reads CASSQDRQNYGYTF. CDR3 sequence (DNA): TGTGCCAGCAGCCAAGATCGGCAGAACTATGGCTACACCTTC. The chain recombines TRBV4-2 with TRBJ1-2; no reliable D call. The ends were cut back, 0 bases at V and 2 bases at J, with 7 bases in the middle. The CDR3 is 14 residues long. Germline CDR1 is LGHNA and CDR2 is YNFKEQ.

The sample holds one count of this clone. DNA of the CDR3: TGTGCCAGTAGTATCGGTGTGGTTTTAGGTGAAGCTTTCTTT. Its translation is CASSIGVVLGEAFF. This chain links TRBV19 with TRBJ1-1; D not resolved. With 3 bases removed from V and 7 bases from J, the gap between germline ends came to 15 bases. CDR1 LNHDA and CDR2 SQIVND come from the germline V gene (reference sequence). This CDR3 comprises 14 residues.

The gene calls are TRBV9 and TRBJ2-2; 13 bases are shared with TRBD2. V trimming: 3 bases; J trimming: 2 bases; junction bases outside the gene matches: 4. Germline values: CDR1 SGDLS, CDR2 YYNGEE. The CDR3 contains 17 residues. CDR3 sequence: CASSELAGGTNTGELFF. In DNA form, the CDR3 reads TGTGCCAGCAGCGAACTAGCGGGGGGGACTAACACCGGGGAGCTGTTTTTT.

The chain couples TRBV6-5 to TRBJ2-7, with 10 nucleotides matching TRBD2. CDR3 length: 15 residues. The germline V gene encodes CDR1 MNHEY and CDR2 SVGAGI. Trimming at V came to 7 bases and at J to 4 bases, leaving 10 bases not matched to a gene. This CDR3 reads CASTRGLAGVYEQYF. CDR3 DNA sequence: TGTGCCAGCACCAGGGGGCTAGCGGGAGTATACGAGCAGTACTTC.

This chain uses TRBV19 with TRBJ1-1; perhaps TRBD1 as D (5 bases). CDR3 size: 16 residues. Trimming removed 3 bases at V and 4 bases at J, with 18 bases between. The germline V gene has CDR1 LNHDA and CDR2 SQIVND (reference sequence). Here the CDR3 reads CASSILVTVAGTEAFF. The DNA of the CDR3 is TGTGCCAGTAGTATTCTGGTGACAGTCGCAGGCACTGAAGCTTTCTTT. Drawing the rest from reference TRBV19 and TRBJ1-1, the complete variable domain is DGGITQSPKYLFRKEGQNVTLSCEQNLNHDAMYWYRQDPGQGLRLIYYSQIVNDFQKGDIAEGYSVSREKKESFPLTVTSAQKNPTAFYLCASSILVTVAGTEAFFGQGTRLTVV.

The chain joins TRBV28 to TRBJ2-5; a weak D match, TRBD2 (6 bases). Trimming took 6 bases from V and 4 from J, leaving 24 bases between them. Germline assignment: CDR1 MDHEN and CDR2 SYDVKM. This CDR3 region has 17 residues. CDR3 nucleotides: TGTGCCAGCAGGCCTTCTTGGCGGGATTTGCACACAGAGACCCAGTACTTC. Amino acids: CASRPSWRDLHTETQYF.

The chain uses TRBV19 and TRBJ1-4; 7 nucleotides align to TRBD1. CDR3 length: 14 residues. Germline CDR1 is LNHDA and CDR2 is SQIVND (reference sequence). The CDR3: CGSRGPATNEKLFF. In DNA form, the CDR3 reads TGTGGCTCGAGGGGGCCCGCAACTAATGAAAAACTGTTTTTT.

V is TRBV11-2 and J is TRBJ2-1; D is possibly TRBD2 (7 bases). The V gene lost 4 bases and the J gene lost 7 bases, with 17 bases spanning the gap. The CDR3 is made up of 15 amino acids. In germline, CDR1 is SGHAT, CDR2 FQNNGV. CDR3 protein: CASSSAGAVGNEQFF. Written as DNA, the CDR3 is TGTGCCAGCAGCTCGGCGGGGGCAGTAGGTAATGAGCAGTTCTTC.

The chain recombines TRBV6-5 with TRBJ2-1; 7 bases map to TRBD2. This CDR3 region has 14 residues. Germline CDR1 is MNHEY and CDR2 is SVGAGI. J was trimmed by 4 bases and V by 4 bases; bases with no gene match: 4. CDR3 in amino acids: CASSSASGYNEQFF. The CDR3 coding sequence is TGTGCCAGCAGTTCAGCTAGCGGATACAATGAGCAGTTCTTC.

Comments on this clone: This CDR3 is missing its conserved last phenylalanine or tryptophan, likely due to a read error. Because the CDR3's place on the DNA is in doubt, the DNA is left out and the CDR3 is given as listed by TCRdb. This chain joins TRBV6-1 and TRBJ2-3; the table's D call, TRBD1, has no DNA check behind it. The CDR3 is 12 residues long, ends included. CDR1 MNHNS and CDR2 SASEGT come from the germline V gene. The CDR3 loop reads CASSEVRGLPNL.

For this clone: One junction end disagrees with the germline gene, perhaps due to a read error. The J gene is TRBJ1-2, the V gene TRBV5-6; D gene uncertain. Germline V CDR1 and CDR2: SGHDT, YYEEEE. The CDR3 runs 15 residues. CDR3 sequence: CASTLASLISYGYTF. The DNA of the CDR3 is TGTGCCAGCACCTTGGCTTCCCTGATAAGCTATGGCTACACCTTC.

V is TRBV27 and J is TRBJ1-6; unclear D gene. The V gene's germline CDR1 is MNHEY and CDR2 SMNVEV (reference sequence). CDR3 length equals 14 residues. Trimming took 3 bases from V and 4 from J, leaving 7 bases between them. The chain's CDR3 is CASSLTQYNSPLHF. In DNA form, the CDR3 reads TGTGCCAGCAGTTTGACACAGTATAATTCACCCCTCCACTTT.

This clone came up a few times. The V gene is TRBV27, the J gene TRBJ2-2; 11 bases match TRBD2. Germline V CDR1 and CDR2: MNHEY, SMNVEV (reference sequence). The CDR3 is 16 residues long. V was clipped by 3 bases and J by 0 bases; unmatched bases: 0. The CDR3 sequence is CASSFSGGANTGELFF. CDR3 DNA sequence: TGTGCCAGCAGTTTTAGCGGGGGGGCGAACACCGGGGAGCTGTTTTTT.

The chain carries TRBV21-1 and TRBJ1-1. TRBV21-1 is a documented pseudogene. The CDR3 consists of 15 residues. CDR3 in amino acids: CASSNSGDDNTEAFF. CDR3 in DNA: TGTGCCAGCAGCAACTCGGGTGACGATAACACTGAAGCTTTCTTT.

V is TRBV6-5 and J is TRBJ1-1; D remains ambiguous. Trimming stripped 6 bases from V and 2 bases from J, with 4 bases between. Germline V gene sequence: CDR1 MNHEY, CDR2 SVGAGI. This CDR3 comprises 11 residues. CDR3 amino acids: CASRFNTEAFF. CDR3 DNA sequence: TGTGCCAGCAGATTTAACACTGAAGCTTTCTTT.

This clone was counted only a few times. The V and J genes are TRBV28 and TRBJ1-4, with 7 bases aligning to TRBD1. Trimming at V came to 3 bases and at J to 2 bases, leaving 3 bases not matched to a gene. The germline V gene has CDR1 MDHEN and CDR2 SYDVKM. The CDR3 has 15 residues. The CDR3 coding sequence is TGTGCCAGCAGTTTGGCAGGGGGGACTAATGAAAAACTGTTTTTT. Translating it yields CASSLAGGTNEKLFF.

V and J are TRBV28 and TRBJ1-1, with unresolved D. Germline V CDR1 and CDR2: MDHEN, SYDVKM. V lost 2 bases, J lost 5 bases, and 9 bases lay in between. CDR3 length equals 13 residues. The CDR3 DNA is TGTGCCAGCAGTTTAAGAGTTCGGACTGAAGCTTTCTTT. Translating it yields CASSLRVRTEAFF.

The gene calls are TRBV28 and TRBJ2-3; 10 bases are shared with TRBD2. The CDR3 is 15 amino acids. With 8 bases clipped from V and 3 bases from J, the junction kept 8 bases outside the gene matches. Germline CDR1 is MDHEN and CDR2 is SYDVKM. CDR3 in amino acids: CASVKLAGVTDTQYF. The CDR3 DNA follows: TGTGCCAGCGTGAAGCTAGCGGGAGTGACAGATACGCAGTATTTT.

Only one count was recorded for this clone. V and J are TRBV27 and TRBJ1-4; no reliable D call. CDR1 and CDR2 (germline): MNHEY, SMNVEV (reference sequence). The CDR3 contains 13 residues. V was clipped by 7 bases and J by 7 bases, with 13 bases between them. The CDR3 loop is CASTSLGFEKLFF. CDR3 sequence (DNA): TGTGCCAGCACCTCTCTCGGTTTTGAAAAACTGTTTTTT.

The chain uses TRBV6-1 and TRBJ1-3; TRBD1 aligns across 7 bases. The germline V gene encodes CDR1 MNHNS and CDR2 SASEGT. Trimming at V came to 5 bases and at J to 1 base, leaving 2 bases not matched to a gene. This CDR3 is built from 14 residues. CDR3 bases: TGTGCCAGCAGTCCACAGGGGTCTGGAAACACCATATATTTT. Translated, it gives CASSPQGSGNTIYF.

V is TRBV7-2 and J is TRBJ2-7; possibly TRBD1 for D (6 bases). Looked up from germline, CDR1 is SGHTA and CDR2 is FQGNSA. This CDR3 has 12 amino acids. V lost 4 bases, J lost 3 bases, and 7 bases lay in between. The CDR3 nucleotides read TGTGCCAGCAGCTCGGGACACTACGAGCAGTACTTC. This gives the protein CASSSGHYEQYF.

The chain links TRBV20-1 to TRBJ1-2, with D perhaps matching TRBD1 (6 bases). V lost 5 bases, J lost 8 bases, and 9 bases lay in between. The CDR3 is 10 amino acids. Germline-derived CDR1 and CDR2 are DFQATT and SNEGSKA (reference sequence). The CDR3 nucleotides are TGCAGTGCTGGGGGGGGCGGCTACACCTTC. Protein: CSAGGGGYTF.

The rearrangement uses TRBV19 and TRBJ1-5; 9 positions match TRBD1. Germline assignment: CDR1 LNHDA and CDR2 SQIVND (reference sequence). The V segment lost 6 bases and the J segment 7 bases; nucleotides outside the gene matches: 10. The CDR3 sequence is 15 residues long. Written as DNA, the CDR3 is TGTGCCAGTAGGCCGGAACAGGGGGCTAGGCAGCCCCAGCATTTT. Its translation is CASRPEQGARQPQHF.

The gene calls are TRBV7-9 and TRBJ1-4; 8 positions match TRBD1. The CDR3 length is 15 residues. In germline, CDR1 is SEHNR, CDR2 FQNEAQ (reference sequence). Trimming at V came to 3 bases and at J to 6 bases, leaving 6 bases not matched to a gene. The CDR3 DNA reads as TGTGCCAGCAGCTTCGACAGGGGAACGGATGAAAAACTGTTTTTT. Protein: CASSFDRGTDEKLFF.

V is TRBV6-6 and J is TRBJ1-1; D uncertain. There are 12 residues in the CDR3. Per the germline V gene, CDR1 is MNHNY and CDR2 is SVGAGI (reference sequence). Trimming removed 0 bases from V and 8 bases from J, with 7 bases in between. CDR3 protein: CASSYSMGEAFF. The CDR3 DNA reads TGTGCCAGCAGTTACTCGATGGGGGAAGCTTTCTTT.